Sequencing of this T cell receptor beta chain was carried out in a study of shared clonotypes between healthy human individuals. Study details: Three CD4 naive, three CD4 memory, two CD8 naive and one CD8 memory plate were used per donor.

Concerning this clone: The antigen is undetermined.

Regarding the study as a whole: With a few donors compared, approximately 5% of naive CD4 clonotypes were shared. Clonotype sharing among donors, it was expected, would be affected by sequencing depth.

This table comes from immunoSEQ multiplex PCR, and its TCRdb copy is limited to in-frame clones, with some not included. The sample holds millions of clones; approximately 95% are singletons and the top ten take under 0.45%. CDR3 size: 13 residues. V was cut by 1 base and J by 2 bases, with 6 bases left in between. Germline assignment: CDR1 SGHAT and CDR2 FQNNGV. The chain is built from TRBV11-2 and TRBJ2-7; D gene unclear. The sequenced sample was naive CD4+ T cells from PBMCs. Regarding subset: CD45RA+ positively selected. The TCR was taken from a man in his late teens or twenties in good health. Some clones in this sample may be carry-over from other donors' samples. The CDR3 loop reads CASSLAAPYEQYF. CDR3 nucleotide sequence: TGTGCCAGCAGCTTAGCAGCGCCCTACGAGCAGTACTTC. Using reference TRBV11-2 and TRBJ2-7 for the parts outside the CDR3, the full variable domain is EAGVAQSPRYKIIEKRQSVAFWCNPISGHATLYWYQQILGQGPKLLIQFQNNGVVDDSQLPKDRFSAERLKGVDSTLKIQPAKLEDSAVYLCASSLAAPYEQYFGPGTRLTVT.